The clone carrying this T cell receptor (beta chain) was observed a handful of times. As yet, its antigen is unknown. Germline V gene lookup returns CDR1 LGHNT and CDR2 FRNRAP. J was trimmed by 7 bases and V by 6 bases; bases with no gene match: 8. The CDR3 consists of 13 residues. It was with a sample-barcoded 5' primer and a J-beta primer mix that a second PCR of about 6 to 12 cycles was run. MiXCR, applied by TCRdb to the 5' RACE reads, yields one record per CDR3 protein. The sample carries around 1,100,000 distinct CDR3 sequences, 35% to 45% recorded once. The data stem from a study of blood T cells in healthy people across ages. Overall study findings and caveats: Diversity figures based on one million T cells were deemed too low.

The TCR comes from a man between 18 and 29 years old in good health. This rearrangement joins TRBV12-5 to TRBJ1-2; 7 nucleotides align to TRBD1. The sample was blood. The CDR3 loop reads CASGETGFTGYTF. The CDR3 region has the DNA TGTGCTAGTGGCGAGACAGGGTTTACTGGCTACACCTTC.